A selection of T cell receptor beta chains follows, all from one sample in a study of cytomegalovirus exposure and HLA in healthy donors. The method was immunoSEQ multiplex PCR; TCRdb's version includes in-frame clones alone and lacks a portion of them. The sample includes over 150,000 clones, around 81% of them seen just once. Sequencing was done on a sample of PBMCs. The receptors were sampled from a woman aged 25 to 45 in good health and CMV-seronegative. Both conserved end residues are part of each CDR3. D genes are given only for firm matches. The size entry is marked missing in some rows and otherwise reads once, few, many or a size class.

CASSYEGQGLNTQYF,TGTGCCAGCAGTTATGAAGGCCAGGGTCTAAATACGCAGTATTTT,NA,TRBJ2-3,TRBV6-5,NA
CASSYSYRGPGYTF,TGTGCCAGCAGTTACTCGTACAGGGGGCCTGGCTACACCTTC,TRBD1,TRBJ1-2,TRBV6-5,NA
CASSQDYISPLHF,TGCGCCAGCAGCCAAGATTACATCTCACCCCTCCACTTT,NA,TRBJ1-6,TRBV4-3,few
CASSRSGGNEQFF,TGTGCCAGCAGTCGTTCAGGGGGCAATGAGCAGTTCTTC,TRBD1,TRBJ2-1,TRBV6-6,NA
CASSPRTDGEQYF,TGTGCCAGCAGCCCGCGCACCGATGGCGAGCAGTACTTC,NA,TRBJ2-7,TRBV14,NA
CASSPRGTGVPEAFF,TGTGCCAGCTCACCTCGAGGGACAGGGGTTCCTGAAGCTTTCTTT,TRBD1,TRBJ1-1,TRBV18,NA
CAMSEGTDTQYF,TGTGCCATGTCCGAGGGCACAGATACGCAGTATTTT,NA,TRBJ2-3,TRBV7-2,NA
CASSHDPGASYNEQFF,TGTGCCAGCAGCCATGATCCGGGAGCATCCTACAATGAGCAGTTCTTC,NA,TRBJ2-1,TRBV4-2,NA
CASSGGHTPQETQYF,TGTGCCAGCAGCGGGGGACACACCCCACAAGAGACCCAGTACTTC,NA,TRBJ2-5,TRBV5-4,NA
CASSELLAGGYNEQFF,TGTGCCAGCAGTGAATTACTAGCGGGAGGATACAATGAGCAGTTCTTC,TRBD2,TRBJ2-1,TRBV6-1,NA
CASSQDPETGPYEQYF,TGCGCCAGCAGCCAAGATCCAGAGACAGGTCCCTACGAGCAGTACTTC,NA,TRBJ2-7,TRBV4-1,NA
CASSGLVVGETQYF,TGTGCCAGCAGCGGGCTCGTTGTGGGAGAGACCCAGTACTTC,NA,TRBJ2-5,TRBV7-6,NA
CAISEQTGYGYTF,TGTGCCATCAGTGAGCAGACAGGTTATGGCTACACCTTC,NA,TRBJ1-2,TRBV10-3,NA
CTSSTLPGRGPNQPQHF,TGCACCAGCAGCACCCTCCCGGGGCGGGGACCAAATCAGCCCCAGCATTTT,NA,TRBJ1-5,TRBV1,NA
CASRILAGAQYEQYF,TGCGCCAGCAGAATACTAGCGGGAGCCCAATACGAGCAGTACTTC,TRBD2,TRBJ2-7,TRBV4-1,NA
CASSPLTAGELFF,TGTGCCAGTAGCCCCCTAACAGCCGGGGAGCTGTTTTTT,NA,TRBJ2-2,TRBV19,NA
CASSLGTIYGYTF,TGTGCCAGCAGCTTGGGGACAATCTATGGCTACACCTTC,NA,TRBJ1-2,TRBV5-8,NA
CASSIPENTEAFF,TGTGCCAGTAGTATCCCAGAGAACACTGAAGCTTTCTTT,NA,TRBJ1-1,TRBV19,NA
CAVRGTSTGELFF,TGTGCCGTCCGAGGGACTTCCACCGGGGAGCTGTTTTTT,NA,TRBJ2-2,TRBV10-3,NA
CSSSLVEFSDRDEKLFF,TGTTCCAGCAGCTTAGTTGAGTTCTCCGACAGGGATGAAAAACTGTTTTTT,TRBD1,TRBJ1-4,TRBV7-9,NA
CASSQTGNEQFF,TGTGCCAGCAGTCAAACAGGGAACGAGCAGTTCTTC,NA,TRBJ2-1,TRBV7-3,NA
CASRTGTSTYNEQFF,TGTGCCAGCAGAACGGGGACATCAACCTACAATGAGCAGTTCTTC,NA,TRBJ2-1,TRBV6-6,NA
CASSPFSGEREKLFF,TGTGCCAGCTCACCATTTTCAGGGGAGAGGGAAAAACTGTTTTTT,NA,TRBJ1-4,TRBV18,NA
CASSLGGNNYGYTF,TGTGCCAGCAGTTTAGGGGGGAACAACTATGGCTACACCTTC,NA,TRBJ1-2,TRBV27,NA
CASSSTSGGASYEQYF,TGCGCCAGCAGCTCGACGAGCGGGGGGGCATCCTACGAGCAGTACTTC,TRBD2,TRBJ2-7,TRBV5-1,NA
CASSVGTTSYEQYF,TGTGCCAGCAGTGTTGGGACAACCTCCTACGAGCAGTACTTC,NA,TRBJ2-7,TRBV6-1,once
CASSTYGGDYGYTF,TGTGCCAGCAGCACCTATGGAGGGGACTATGGCTACACCTTC,NA,TRBJ1-2,TRBV7-9,once
CASSLGPKQGGSGNTIYF,TGTGCCAGCAGCTTAGGCCCGAAACAGGGTGGCTCTGGAAACACCATATATTTT,NA,TRBJ1-3,TRBV13,NA
CAIGRQDLSYEQYF,TGTGCCATCGGGAGACAGGACCTCTCCTACGAGCAGTACTTC,NA,TRBJ2-7,TRBV10-3,NA
CASSFQGEDTQYF,TGTGCCAGCAGCTTTCAAGGGGAAGATACGCAGTATTTT,NA,TRBJ2-3,TRBV11-2,NA
CAIREGQGQETQYF,TGTGCCATCAGGGAGGGACAGGGGCAAGAGACCCAGTACTTC,TRBD1,TRBJ2-5,TRBV10-3,NA
CASSPLAGSYNEQFF,TGTGCCAGCAGCCCCTTAGCGGGGAGCTACAATGAGCAGTTCTTC,TRBD2,TRBJ2-1,TRBV7-2,NA
CASSFSGTGYSYEQYF,TGTGCCAGCAGCTTCTCCGGGACAGGGTATTCGTACGAGCAGTACTTC,TRBD1,TRBJ2-7,TRBV2,NA
CASNDGQLPGEKLFF,TGTGCCAGCAATGACGGACAGCTCCCCGGGGAAAAACTGTTTTTT,NA,TRBJ1-4,TRBV28,NA
CASSLYPLTGMPGDQPQHF,TGTGCCAGCAGCTTATACCCACTCACAGGGATGCCCGGCGATCAGCCCCAGCATTTT,NA,TRBJ1-5,TRBV7-9,NA
CASVESAGYEQYF,TGTGCCAGCGTTGAATCCGCCGGCTACGAGCAGTACTTC,NA,TRBJ2-7,TRBV28,NA
CASSLQGDSYEQYF,TGTGCCAGCAGCTTACAGGGGGACTCCTACGAGCAGTACTTC,TRBD1,TRBJ2-7,TRBV7-9,NA
CATTRDRGPYSNQPQHF,TGTGCCACCACCCGGGACAGGGGCCCATATAGCAATCAGCCCCAGCATTTT,TRBD1,TRBJ1-5,TRBV28,NA
CASSLGQNTEAFF,TGTGCCAGCAGCTTAGGTCAGAACACTGAAGCTTTCTTT,NA,TRBJ1-1,TRBV7-6,NA
CASSLGLADQETQYF,TGTGCCAGCAGCTTAGGACTAGCGGACCAAGAGACCCAGTACTTC,TRBD2,TRBJ2-5,TRBV7-2,NA
CASSLTVLTDQETQYF,TGTGCCAGCAGCTTAACAGTTTTAACTGATCAAGAGACCCAGTACTTC,NA,TRBJ2-5,TRBV7-9,once
CAGREGLNTGELFF,TGTGCCGGTCGGGAGGGGCTTAACACCGGGGAGCTGTTTTTT,TRBD2,TRBJ2-2,TRBV28,NA
CASSSRGPDTGELFF,TGTGCCAGCAGCTCCAGGGGGCCGGACACCGGGGAGCTGTTTTTT,TRBD1,TRBJ2-2,TRBV7-9,NA
CASSTTTGYIEQYF,TGTGCCAGCAGTACGACCACAGGGTACATCGAGCAGTACTTC,NA,TRBJ2-7,TRBV27,once
CASSKDKNLYNEQFF,TGTGCCAGCTCGAAGGACAAGAATCTATACAATGAGCAGTTCTTC,NA,TRBJ2-1,TRBV18,NA
CASSFLPRLAAPYEQYF,TGTGCCAGCAGTTTCCTACCGAGACTAGCGGCTCCCTACGAGCAGTACTTC,TRBD2,TRBJ2-7,TRBV28,NA
CASSDPGQSNTEAFF,TGTGCCAGCAGCGACCCTGGACAGTCGAACACTGAAGCTTTCTTT,NA,TRBJ1-1,TRBV6-1,NA
CASSLPLNSPLHF,TGTGCCAGCAGTTTACCTTTAAATTCACCCCTCCACTTT,NA,TRBJ1-6,TRBV28,NA
CASSYAGTGPYEQYF,TGTGCCAGCAGTTACGCCGGGACAGGACCCTACGAGCAGTACTTC,TRBD1,TRBJ2-7,TRBV6-5,few
CASSPEWSGEQYF,TGTGCCAGCAGCCCCGAGTGGTCGGGGGAGCAGTACTTC,NA,TRBJ2-7,TRBV7-9,NA